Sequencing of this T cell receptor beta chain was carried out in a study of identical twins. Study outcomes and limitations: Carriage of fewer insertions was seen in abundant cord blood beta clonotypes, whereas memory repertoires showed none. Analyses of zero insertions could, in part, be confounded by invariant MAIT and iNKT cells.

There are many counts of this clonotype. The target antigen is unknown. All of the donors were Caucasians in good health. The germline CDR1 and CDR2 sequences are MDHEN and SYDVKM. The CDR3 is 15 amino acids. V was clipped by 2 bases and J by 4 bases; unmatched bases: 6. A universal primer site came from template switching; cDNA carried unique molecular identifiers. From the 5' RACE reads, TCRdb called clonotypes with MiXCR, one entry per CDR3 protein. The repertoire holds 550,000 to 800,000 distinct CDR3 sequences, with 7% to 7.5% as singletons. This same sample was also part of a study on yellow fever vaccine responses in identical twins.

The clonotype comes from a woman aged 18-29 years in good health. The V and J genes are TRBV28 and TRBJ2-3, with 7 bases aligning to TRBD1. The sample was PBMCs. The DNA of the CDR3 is TGTGCCAGCAGTTTACGGACAGGTCTCCCAGATACGCAGTATTTT. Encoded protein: CASSLRTGLPDTQYF.